The TCR beta chain described here comes from a study of spatial heterogeneity in lung cancer. Germline loops: CDR1 SGDLS, CDR2 YYNGEE. V was pared by 3 bases and J by 2 bases, with 10 bases between. There are 14 residues in the CDR3. TCRdb processed the 5' RACE reads anew with MiXCR; each CDR3 protein has one entry. The sample has fewer than 25,000 distinct CDR3 sequences, roughly a tenth seen once. Documented time point: blood at routine non-recurrence follow-up after resection. No cells were sorted before sequencing. The whole RNA sequenced was extracted from tumor, nontumor lung or frozen PBMC. This clonotype was seen more than once but under ten times.

The sequence derives from a male donor with early-stage non-small cell lung cancer. Here the sequenced sample was PBMCs, taken at follow-up. The chain recombines TRBV9 with TRBJ2-3, with D uncertain. Here the CDR3 reads CASSGGGITDTQYF. The CDR3, as DNA: TGTGCCAGCAGCGGGGGTGGAATCACAGATACGCAGTATTTT.